This TCR beta chain was recovered during a study of T-cell reconstitution after alpha-beta-depleted transplantation in children. The CDR3 sequence is 15 residues long. Germline lookup yields CDR1 SQVTM and CDR2 ANQGSEA. Trimming removed 6 bases at V and 1 base at J, with 16 bases between. Library preparation (for TCRbeta) was performed with unique molecular identifiers. In TCRdb, the PCR reads were re-called with MiXCR into one record per CDR3 protein. The data contain 400,000 to 500,000 distinct CDR3 sequences, approximately 10% of them singletons. This chain connects TRBV29-1 to TRBJ2-1; a possible D gene is TRBD1 (5 bases). The TCR was taken from a human donor who donated a stem cell graft to a child with acute myeloid leukemia. The sequenced sample was PBMCs from the stem cell graft donor, obtained from the stem cell graft. This chain's CDR3 is CSVPKIGASYNEQFF. The CDR3 coding sequence is TGCAGCGTCCCCAAGATAGGGGCTTCCTACAATGAGCAGTTCTTC.